This TCR beta chain was obtained from a study of blood T cell repertoires in COVID-19. Looking at the study overall: Samples representing acute and convalescent COVID-19 were sourced from the United States, Italy and Spain. PBMCs, B-cell-depleted T cells, or T cells provided the cDNA or gDNA that made up the material.

The ends were cut back, 1 base at V and 3 bases at J, with 19 bases in the middle. Germline V gives CDR1 LGHDT, CDR2 YNNKEL (reference sequence). The CDR3 runs 18 residues. In the authors' workflow: Reference gene primer amplification gave estimated nucleated cell counts. Profiled with immunoSEQ multiplex PCR; TCRdb holds only in-frame clones, not every one. Clone size and the V and J calls come from that table; the DNA yielded D and trimming. The sample carries about 190,000 clones, approximately 79% recorded once. The chain carries TRBV3-1 (or the pseudogene TRBV3-2) and TRBJ2-1, with TRBD2 as a possible D gene (7 bases). The sample taken for sequencing was peripheral blood. The sequence was collected from a man over 45 who had recovered from COVID-19. CDR3: CASSQVGGGAGRYNEQFF. In DNA form, the CDR3 reads TGTGCCAGCAGCCAAGTAGGGGGAGGGGCGGGACGCTACAATGAGCAGTTCTTC.